The sequence of this TCR beta chain was determined in a study of shared clonotypes between healthy human individuals. Using immunoSEQ multiplex PCR, the repertoire was profiled, and TCRdb retains in-frame clones only, with some absent. The sample shows about 2 million clones, 85% to 95% of them seen only once. Naive CD8 cells, CD45RO-negative and positively selected for CCR7, excluded terminally differentiated effector memory CD45RA+ cells. V lost 4 bases to trimming and J lost 7 bases; unmatched junction nucleotides: 13. This CDR3 region has 16 residues. Germline V gene data show CDR1 as MNHNS and CDR2 as SASEGT.

V is TRBV6-1 and J is TRBJ2-1; 7 bases line up with TRBD1. Sequencing input: naive CD8+ T cells sorted from blood. This TCR was sampled from a man aged 18 to 30 in good health. CDR3 in DNA: TGTGCCAGCAGTGTAATTTGGGACAGTGTCCTGAATGAGCAGTTCTTC. It specifies CASSVIWDSVLNEQFF.